The present entry profiles one T cell receptor (beta chain) with its context. These data originate in a study of T cells after yellow fever vaccination. Via MiXCR, TCRdb re-called the 5' RACE reads, giving one row per CDR3 protein. The sample gives fewer than 450,000 distinct CDR3 sequences, roughly 11% of which show up once; 18% is in the top ten. CDR1 MNHNS and CDR2 SASEGT come from the germline V gene. The CDR3 extends over 16 amino acids. V was clipped by 7 bases and J by 4 bases; unmatched bases: 13. The sample in question was PBMCs, obtained on the day of the first yellow fever vaccination. This chain connects TRBV6-1 to TRBJ2-7, with TRBD1 matching over 10 bases. The TCR originated in a man younger than 30 who received the YFV17D yellow fever vaccine. The CDR3 reads CASTPGRRDRGYEQYF. CDR3 nucleotide sequence: TGTGCCAGCACTCCTGGCCGCCGGGACAGGGGATACGAGCAGTACTTC.